This TCR beta chain was sequenced for a study of PD-L1 blockade in urothelial cancer. Looking at the study overall: Male sex and bladder-origin urothelial cancer characterized about 90% of the roughly 30 patients.

Noted time point: pretreatment peripheral blood. The authors spiked synthetic TCR analog templates into each PCR. Sequencing was performed with immunoSEQ multiplex PCR; in TCRdb, only in-frame clones are kept and a portion is missing. The sample shows 45,000 or so clones, roughly 90% of them seen only once. CDR1 and CDR2 (germline): SGHTA, FQGTGA. V was cut by 4 bases and J by 6 bases, with 17 bases left in between. This CDR3 contains 15 residues. Sequenced here: PBMCs, sampled around atezolizumab (anti-PD-L1) treatment. This TCR was sampled from a donor older than 35 with urothelial cancer. The chain recombines TRBV7-3 with TRBJ2-3; D call uncertain. This CDR3 is CASSSSALAADTQYF. CDR3 coding DNA: TGTGCCAGCAGCTCCTCTGCTTTGGCGGCGGATACGCAGTATTTT.